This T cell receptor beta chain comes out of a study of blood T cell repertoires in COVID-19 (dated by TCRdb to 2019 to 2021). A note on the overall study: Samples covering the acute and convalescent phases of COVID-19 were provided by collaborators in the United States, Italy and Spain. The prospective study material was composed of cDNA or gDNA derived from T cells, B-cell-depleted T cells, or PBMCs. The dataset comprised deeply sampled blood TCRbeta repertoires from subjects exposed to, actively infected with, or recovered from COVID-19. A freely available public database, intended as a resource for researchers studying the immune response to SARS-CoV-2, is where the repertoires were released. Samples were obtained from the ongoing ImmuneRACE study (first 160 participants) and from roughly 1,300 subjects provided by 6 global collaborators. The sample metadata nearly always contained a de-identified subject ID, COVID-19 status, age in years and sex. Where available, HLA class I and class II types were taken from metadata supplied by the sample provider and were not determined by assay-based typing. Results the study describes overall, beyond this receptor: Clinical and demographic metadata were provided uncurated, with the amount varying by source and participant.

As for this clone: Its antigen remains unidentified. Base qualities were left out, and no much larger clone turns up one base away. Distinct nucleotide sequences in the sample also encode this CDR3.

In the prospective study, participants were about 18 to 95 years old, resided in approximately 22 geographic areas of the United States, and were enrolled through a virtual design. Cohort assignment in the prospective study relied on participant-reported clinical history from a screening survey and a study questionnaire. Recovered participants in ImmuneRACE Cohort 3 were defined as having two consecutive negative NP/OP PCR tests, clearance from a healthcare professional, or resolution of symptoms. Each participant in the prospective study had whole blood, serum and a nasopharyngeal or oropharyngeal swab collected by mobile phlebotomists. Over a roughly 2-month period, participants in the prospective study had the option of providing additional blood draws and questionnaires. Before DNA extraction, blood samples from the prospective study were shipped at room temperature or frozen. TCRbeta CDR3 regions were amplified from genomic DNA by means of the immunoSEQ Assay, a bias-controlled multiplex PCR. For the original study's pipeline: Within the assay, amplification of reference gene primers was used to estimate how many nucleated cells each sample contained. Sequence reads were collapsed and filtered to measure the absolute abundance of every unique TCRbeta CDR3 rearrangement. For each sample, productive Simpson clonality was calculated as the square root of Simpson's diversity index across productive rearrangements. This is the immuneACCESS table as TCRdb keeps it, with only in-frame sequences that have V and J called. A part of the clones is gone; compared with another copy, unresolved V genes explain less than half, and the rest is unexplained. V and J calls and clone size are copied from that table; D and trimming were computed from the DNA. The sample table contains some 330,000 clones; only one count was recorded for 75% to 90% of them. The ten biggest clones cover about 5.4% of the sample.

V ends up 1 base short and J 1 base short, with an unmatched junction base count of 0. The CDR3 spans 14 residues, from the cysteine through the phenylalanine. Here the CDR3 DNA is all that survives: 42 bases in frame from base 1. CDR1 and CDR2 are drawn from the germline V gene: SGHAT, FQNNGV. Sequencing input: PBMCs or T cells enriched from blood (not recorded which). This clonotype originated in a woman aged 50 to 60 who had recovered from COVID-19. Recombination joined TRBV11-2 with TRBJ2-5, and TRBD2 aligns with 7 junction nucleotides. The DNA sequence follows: TGTGCCAGCAGCTTAGCGGGGGGCCAAGAGACCCAGTACTTC. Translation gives CASSLAGGQETQYF.